This T cell receptor beta chain is from a study of T cells in Graves' hyperthyroidism and ophthalmopathy. This clonotype came up many times. Its matching antigen is unknown. Graves' hyperthyroidism without ophthalmopathy progression within 18 months was termed stable. In patients aged 18 to 65, hyperthyroidism was newly diagnosed, with duration under 2 months. V was clipped by 10 bases and J by 3 bases; unmatched bases: 9. The CDR3 loop spans 13 amino acids. Germline assignment: CDR1 MDHEN and CDR2 SYDVKM. Amplification of TCR beta CDR3 regions used RNA as the template. HTBI primers were employed in a first-round RT-PCR of the TCR CDR3. A single record per CDR3 protein comes from TCRdb applying MiXCR to the multiplex PCR reads. The sample records 300,000 to 400,000 distinct CDR3 sequences, approximately 15% being singletons. General study points: Clonotypes that were expanded in thyroid above 0.001 mostly appeared in blood too.

The clonotype was recovered from a woman aged 25 to 39 with Graves' hyperthyroidism. The sequenced sample was blood. The V and J genes are TRBV28 and TRBJ2-7; the match to TRBD1 covers 7 bases. The CDR3 here is CAIEDRMDYEQYF. CDR3 sequence (DNA): TGTGCCATCGAGGACAGGATGGACTACGAGCAGTACTTC.